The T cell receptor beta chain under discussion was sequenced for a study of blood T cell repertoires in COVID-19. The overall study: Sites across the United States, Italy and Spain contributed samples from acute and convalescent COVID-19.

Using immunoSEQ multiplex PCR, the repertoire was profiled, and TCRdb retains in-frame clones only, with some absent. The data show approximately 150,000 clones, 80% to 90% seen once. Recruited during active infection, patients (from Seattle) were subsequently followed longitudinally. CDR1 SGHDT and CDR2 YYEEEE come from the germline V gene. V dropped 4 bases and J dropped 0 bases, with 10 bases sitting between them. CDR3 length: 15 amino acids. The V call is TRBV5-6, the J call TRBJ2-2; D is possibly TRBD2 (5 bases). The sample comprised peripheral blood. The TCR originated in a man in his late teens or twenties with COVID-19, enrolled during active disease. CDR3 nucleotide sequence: TGTGCCAGCAGCCCGGGAATCTCGAACACCGGGGAGCTGTTTTTT. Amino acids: CASSPGISNTGELFF.